Shown below are 23 T cell receptor beta chains from a single sample sequenced in a study of shared clonotypes between healthy human individuals. Profiled with immunoSEQ multiplex PCR; TCRdb holds only in-frame clones, not every one. The data contain 470,000 or so clones, around 85% of them singletons. Sequenced: PBMCs. Receptor source: a woman aged 40 to 49 in good health. Some clones in this sample may be carry-over from other donors' samples.

Turning to this clone: This likely came from a read error, as a far larger clone is one base away. Other DNA sequences in this specimen translate into the identical CDR3. The CDR3 loop is CASSLDADIQYF. The CDR3 bases are TGTGCCAGCAGCTTAGATGCAGACATTCAGTACTTT. This rearrangement joins TRBV7-9 to TRBJ2-4; D ambiguous. The CDR3 extends over 12 amino acids. Per germline, CDR1 SEHNR and CDR2 FQNEAQ (reference sequence). The variable domain in full, completed from reference TRBV7-9 and TRBJ2-4, reads DTGVSQNPRHKITKRGQNVTFRCDPISEHNRLYWYRQTLGQGPEFLTYFQNEAQLEKSRLLSDRFSAERPKGSFSTLEIQRTEQGDSAMYLCASSLDADIQYFGAGTRLSVL.

With regard to this clone: A far larger clone is a single base away, which makes a read error likely. This rearrangement joins TRBV7-8 to TRBJ2-7; D not certain. This CDR3 has 12 residues. Germline assignment: CDR1 SGHVS and CDR2 FQNEAQ. V was trimmed by 5 bases and J by 5 bases, leaving 10 bases between them. CDR3 nucleotide sequence: TGTGCCAGCAGCCCCCCTGGGGACGAGCAGTACTTC. This sequence encodes CASSPPGDEQYF.

V is TRBV30 and J is TRBJ2-1, with unresolved D. Per germline, CDR1 GTSNPN and CDR2 SVGIG (reference sequence). V dropped 0 bases and J dropped 8 bases, with 14 bases sitting between them. The CDR3 loop spans 14 amino acids. Here the CDR3 reads CAWSVLGRSDEQFF. CDR3 bases: TGTGCCTGGAGTGTACTTGGGCGGAGCGATGAGCAGTTCTTC.

The chain is built from TRBV11-3 and TRBJ2-1; 11 nucleotides match TRBD2. Germline V CDR1 and CDR2: SGHNT, YENEEA. CDR3 length equals 15 residues. V was clipped by 6 bases and J by 8 bases; unmatched bases: 9. Here the CDR3 reads CASSPPLAGVHEQFF. Written as DNA, the CDR3 is TGTGCCAGCAGTCCTCCACTAGCGGGAGTGCATGAGCAGTTCTTC.

This chain connects TRBV4-1 to TRBJ1-5; D possibly corresponds to TRBD1 (5 bases). Trimming stripped 4 bases from V and 2 bases from J, with 15 bases between. The CDR3 extends over 16 amino acids. Germline V gene data show CDR1 as MGHRA and CDR2 as YSYEKL. The chain's CDR3 is CASSRGPPIGNQPQHF. In DNA form, the CDR3 reads TGCGCCAGCAGCCGGGGCCCACCCATCGGCAATCAGCCCCAGCATTTT.

Details on this clone: This may be a read error, as it is one base from a much larger clone. The chain combines TRBV7-9 with TRBJ2-7; D is unclear. Trimming left V 1 base short and J 0 bases short, with 7 bases between. This CDR3 has 14 residues. Per germline, CDR1 SEHNR and CDR2 FQNEAQ (reference sequence). The CDR3 is CASSLGDASYEQYF. As DNA, the CDR3 is TGTGCCAGCAGCTTAGGCGACGCCTCCTACGAGCAGTACTTC.

This clone was recorded a few times. With only one base between it and a far larger clone, this is likely a read error. The rearrangement joins TRBV7-3 to TRBJ1-1, with D hard to call. Trimming took 11 bases from V and 10 from J, leaving 14 bases between them. Germline assignment: CDR1 SGHTA and CDR2 FQGTGA. The CDR3 is made up of 10 amino acids. DNA of the CDR3: TGTGCCCGCCACTCGGGCAGAGCTTTCTTT. It encodes CARHSGRAFF.

As regards this clone: This may come from a read error, since a much larger clone is one base off. The chain couples TRBV19 to TRBJ2-3; maybe TRBD1 (6 bases). Germline lookup yields CDR1 LNHDA and CDR2 SQIVND (reference sequence). V lost 3 bases, J lost 5 bases, and 15 bases lay in between. This CDR3 has 15 residues. The CDR3 sequence is CASSMDSGELDTQYF. In DNA form, the CDR3 reads TGTGCCAGTAGTATGGACAGTGGAGAGTTAGATACGCAGTATTTT. The complete variable domain, with remaining parts taken from reference TRBV19 and TRBJ2-3, reads DGGITQSPKYLFRKEGQNVTLSCEQNLNHDAMYWYRQDPGQGLRLIYYSQIVNDFQKGDIAEGYSVSREKKESFPLTVTSAQKNPTAFYLCASSMDSGELDTQYFGPGTRLTVL.

A few counts support this clone. A far larger clone differs by one base, so this is likely a read error. Since no conserved phenylalanine or tryptophan closes the CDR3, a read error is the likely cause. CDR3 loop: CASSFYRGTYEQYL. The CDR3 DNA reads as TGTGCCAGCAGCTTTTACAGGGGGACCTACGAGCAGTACCTC. This chain uses TRBV7-2 with TRBJ2-7; TRBD1 aligns across 8 bases. The trim removed 3 bases at V and 2 bases at J, leaving 3 bases unmatched. This CDR3 has 14 residues. CDR1 is SGHTA and CDR2 is FQGNSA in the germline V gene.

V usage is TRBV30 and J usage is TRBJ2-5; D is unresolved. This CDR3 has 10 amino acids. The germline V gene has CDR1 GTSNPN and CDR2 SVGIG (reference sequence). Trimming took 5 bases from V and 2 from J, leaving 3 bases between them. The CDR3 nucleotides read TGTGCCTGGGGGCAAGAGACCCAGTACTTC. This encodes CAWGQETQYF.

This chain joins TRBV7-8 and TRBJ2-5, with D possibly TRBD1 on 6 matching bases. CDR3 size: 14 residues. V was clipped by 5 bases and J by 3 bases, with 13 bases between them. Per the germline V gene, CDR1 is SGHVS and CDR2 is FQNEAQ. The CDR3 spells CASSPGTIKETQYF. DNA of the CDR3: TGTGCCAGCAGCCCTGGGACAATAAAAGAGACCCAGTACTTC.

The J gene is TRBJ1-2, the V gene TRBV11-2, with TRBD1 as a possible D gene (5 bases). Germline-derived CDR1 and CDR2 are SGHAT and FQNNGV. V lost 1 base to trimming and J lost 4 bases, with 19 bases between them. This CDR3 region has 17 residues. The DNA of the CDR3 is TGTGCCAGCAGCTTAGGGTCGGGACGCTTCCTTGGCTATGGCTACACCTTC. Its protein is CASSLGSGRFLGYGYTF.

This chain links TRBV2 with TRBJ2-7; a weak D match, TRBD1 (5 bases). The CDR3 is made up of 15 amino acids. Trimming pared 2 bases from V and 4 bases from J, leaving 15 bases between. Germline CDR1 SNHLY, CDR2 FYNNEI. CDR3 nucleotides: TGTGCCAGCAGTGAAACTCCTTTAGGGGCGTACGAGCAGTACTTC. It encodes CASSETPLGAYEQYF.

About this clone itself: This may stem from a read error, because a much larger clone lies one nucleotide away. Here the CDR3 omits its conserved ending phenylalanine or tryptophan, so a read error is the likely source. This sequence joins TRBV7-6 and TRBJ2-7; 11 bases map to TRBD2. Germline V gene sequence: CDR1 SGHVS, CDR2 FNYEAQ. J gave up 3 bases and V 0 bases, and 10 bases lay outside the gene matches. This CDR3 spans 18 amino acids. The chain's CDR3 is CASSLAPPLAGGSYEQYL. The CDR3 nucleotides are TGTGCCAGCAGCTTAGCCCCCCCTCTAGCGGGAGGAAGCTACGAGCAGTACTTA.

The chain recombines TRBV7-3 with TRBJ2-7; D tentatively reads TRBD1 or TRBD2 (5 bases each). V gave up 8 bases and J gave up 4 bases, with 18 bases separating them. The germline V gene has CDR1 SGHTA and CDR2 FQGTGA. The CDR3 spans 14 residues. CDR3 in DNA: TGTGCCAGCCAAGACGGGACCTCACTTTACGAGCAGTACTTC. Its protein is CASQDGTSLYEQYF. The full variable domain, with the rest looked up from reference TRBV7-3 and TRBJ2-7, is GAGVSQTPSNKVTEKGKYVELRCDPISGHTALYWYRQSLGQGPEFLIYFQGTGAADDSGLPNDRFFAVRPEGSVSTLKIQRTERGDSAVYLCASQDGTSLYEQYFGPGTRLTVT.

J is TRBJ1-2 and V is TRBV5-6; D gene unclear. This CDR3 spans 14 amino acids. V was cut by 2 bases and J by 5 bases, with 13 bases left in between. Germline CDR1 is SGHDT and CDR2 is YYEEEE. CDR3 DNA sequence: TGTGCCAGCAGCTTTTATACTCAGGAGTATGGCTACACCTTC. It codes for CASSFYTQEYGYTF. The complete variable domain, with remaining parts taken from reference TRBV5-6 and TRBJ1-2, reads DAGVTQSPTHLIKTRGQQVTLRCSPKSGHDTVSWYQQALGQGPQFIFQYYEEEERQRGNFPDRFSGHQFPNYSSELNVNALLLGDSALYLCASSFYTQEYGYTFGSGTRLTVV.

This chain connects TRBV4-1 to TRBJ2-5; D gene unclear. Germline V gene lookup returns CDR1 MGHRA and CDR2 YSYEKL. The CDR3 is made up of 13 amino acids. V gave up 1 base and J gave up 1 base, with 4 bases separating them. CDR3 amino acids: CASSQVPQETQYF. The CDR3 nucleotides read TGCGCCAGCAGCCAAGTGCCCCAAGAGACCCAGTACTTC.

The J gene is TRBJ1-1, the V gene TRBV6-1; D is undetermined. The CDR3 totals 16 residues. Trimming cost V 2 bases and J 1 base, with 14 bases left between them. From germline, CDR1 is MNHNS and CDR2 SASEGT. Here the CDR3 DNA reads TGTGCCAGCAGTGAATATCTGGTACAGTCGAACACTGAAGCTTTCTTT. It is translated as CASSEYLVQSNTEAFF.

A few counts support this clone. The chain employs TRBV4-1 and TRBJ2-7; a possible D gene is TRBD2 (5 bases). Germline assignment: CDR1 MGHRA and CDR2 YSYEKL. Trimming pared 0 bases from V and 12 bases from J, leaving 18 bases between. The length of the CDR3 is 14 residues. The CDR3 loop is CASSQESRGGRLYF. In DNA, the CDR3 is TGCGCCAGCAGCCAAGAGTCTCGAGGAGGTCGTCTGTACTTC.

The rearrangement links TRBV28 to TRBJ1-5; D is unresolved. The CDR3 has 15 residues. With 2 bases removed from V and 4 bases from J, the gap between germline ends came to 12 bases. Looked up from germline, CDR1 is MDHEN and CDR2 is SYDVKM. The CDR3 bases are TGTGCCAGCAGTTTAATGGGCCGGGAAAATCAGCCCCAGCATTTT. This codes for CASSLMGRENQPQHF. The complete variable domain, with remaining parts taken from reference TRBV28 and TRBJ1-5, reads DVKVTQSSRYLVKRTGEKVFLECVQDMDHENMFWYRQDPGLGLRLIYFSYDVKMKEKGDIPEGYSVSREKKERFSLILESASTNQTSMYLCASSLMGRENQPQHFGDGTRLSIL.

On this clone itself: It is likely a read error: a sequence one base away is far more abundant. The chain is built from TRBV6-5 and TRBJ2-5, with 7 bases aligning to TRBD1. Per germline, CDR1 MNHEY and CDR2 SVGAGI. This CDR3 is built from 16 residues. Trimming took 4 bases from V and 7 from J; bases not matched to a gene: 15. CDR3 nucleotide sequence: TGTGCCAGCAGTTCCCTAAAGGGGACAGCTTTGGGGACCCAGTACTTC. The encoded protein is CASSSLKGTALGTQYF.

On this clone itself: A far larger clone is only one base removed, so a read error is likely. The chain links TRBV4-2 to TRBJ1-1; no definite D call. Trimming took off 5 bases at V and 3 bases at J, with 13 bases between the two ends. Germline lookup yields CDR1 LGHNA and CDR2 YNFKEQ. The CDR3 has 14 amino acids. In DNA form, the CDR3 reads TGTGCCAGCAGCTTAGCGGGCAACCACACTGAAGCTTTCTTT. Translation gives CASSLAGNHTEAFF.

This clone came up once. This likely reflects a read error, since a far larger clone is one base away. The identical CDR3 is also encoded by other nucleotide sequences in the sample. The gene calls are TRBV7-2 and TRBJ2-7, with 7 bases matching TRBD1. This CDR3 is 14 amino acids long. Germline loops: CDR1 SGHTA, CDR2 FQGNSA. Trimming cost V 5 bases and J 3 bases; bases outside gene matches: 7. CDR3 loop: CASSKAGTDYEQYF. The CDR3 DNA reads as TGTGCCAGCAGCAAAGCCGGGACAGACTACGAGCAGTACTTC.